This TCR beta chain derives from a study of OX40 agonist ivuxolimab in advanced cancers. Germline lookup yields CDR1 MNHEY and CDR2 SMNVEV (reference sequence). CDR3 length: 16 amino acids. The trim removed 5 bases at V and 3 bases at J, leaving 6 bases unmatched. Using immunoSEQ multiplex PCR, the repertoire was profiled, and TCRdb retains in-frame clones only, with some absent. Among approximately 40,000 clones listed, 60% to 80% were seen once. This sample comprised CD4+ or CD8+ T cells sorted from blood, obtained in a trial of the OX40 agonist ivuxolimab. The V call is TRBV27, the J call TRBJ2-3; 12 positions match TRBD1. This clonotype originated in an adult with an advanced solid tumor such as melanoma, head and neck, liver or kidney cancer. Here the CDR3 DNA reads TGTGCCAGCAGTGGCGCGGGACAGGGGGCTACAGATACGCAGTATTTT. Its protein product is CASSGAGQGATDTQYF.